This T cell receptor (beta chain) originates from a study of CD8+ T cells in alopecia areata. Study details: Treatment comprised oral tofacitinib, 5 to 10 mg twice daily, in treated patients. Findings of the study overall: Affected scalp, especially in alopecia totalis/universalis, had a higher clonality than normal scalp did. Although TCR sharing was seen in mice, sharing across patients was less clear, possibly for HLA-related reasons.

Note on this clone: What it binds is not known.

The CDR3 consists of 15 residues. The germline V and J ends were trimmed by 0 bases and 4 bases, with 13 bases remaining between them. The V gene's germline CDR1 is SGDLS and CDR2 YYNGEE. The authors extracted RNA and reverse transcribed it into cDNA as the sequencing template. Some clones are missing from TCRdb's copy, which holds only in-frame ones; the method was immunoSEQ multiplex PCR. The data contain roughly 250,000 clones, roughly 69% of them singletons. The sequenced sample was CD4+ T cells sorted from blood, obtained at week 0. V usage is TRBV9 and J usage is TRBJ1-2, with D perhaps TRBD1 (6 bases). The sequence came from a human donor with alopecia areata. CDR3 amino acids: CASSVDPGAPYGYTF. The CDR3 region has the DNA TGTGCCAGCAGCGTAGACCCAGGGGCCCCCTATGGCTACACCTTC.